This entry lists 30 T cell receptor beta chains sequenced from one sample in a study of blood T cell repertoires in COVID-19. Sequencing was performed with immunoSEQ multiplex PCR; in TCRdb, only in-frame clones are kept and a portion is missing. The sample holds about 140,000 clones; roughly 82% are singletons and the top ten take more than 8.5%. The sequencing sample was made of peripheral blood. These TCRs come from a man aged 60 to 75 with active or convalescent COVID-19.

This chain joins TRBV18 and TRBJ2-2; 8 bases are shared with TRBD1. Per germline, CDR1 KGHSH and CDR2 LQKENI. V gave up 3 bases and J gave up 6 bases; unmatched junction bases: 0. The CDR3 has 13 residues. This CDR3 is CASSPTGAGELFF. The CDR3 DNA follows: TGTGCCAGCTCACCGACAGGGGCCGGGGAGCTGTTTTTT.

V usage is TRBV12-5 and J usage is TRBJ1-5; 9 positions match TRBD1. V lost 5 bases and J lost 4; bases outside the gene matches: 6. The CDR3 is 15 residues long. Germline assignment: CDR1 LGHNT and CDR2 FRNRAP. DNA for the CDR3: TGTGCTAGTGGTCCGGGACAGGGAGTAAATCAGCCCCAGCATTTT. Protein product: CASGPGQGVNQPQHF.

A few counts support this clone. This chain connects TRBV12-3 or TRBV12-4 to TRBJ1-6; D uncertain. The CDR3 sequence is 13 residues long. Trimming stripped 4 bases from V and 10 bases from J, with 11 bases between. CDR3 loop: CASSSLGRSPLHF. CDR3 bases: TGTGCCAGCAGTTCGTTGGGCAGATCACCCCTCCACTTT.

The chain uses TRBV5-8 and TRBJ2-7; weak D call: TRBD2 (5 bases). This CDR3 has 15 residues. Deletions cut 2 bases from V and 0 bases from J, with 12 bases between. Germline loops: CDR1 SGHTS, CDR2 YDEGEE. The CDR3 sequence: CASSFWVLASYEQYF. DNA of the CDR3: TGTGCCAGCAGCTTTTGGGTGCTAGCCTCCTACGAGCAGTACTTC.

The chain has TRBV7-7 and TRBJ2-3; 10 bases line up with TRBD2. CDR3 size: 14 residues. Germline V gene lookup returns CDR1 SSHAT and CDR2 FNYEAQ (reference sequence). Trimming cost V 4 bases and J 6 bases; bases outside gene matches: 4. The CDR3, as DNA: TGTGCCAGCAGCTCGGGACTAGCGTCTGATACGCAGTATTTT. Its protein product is CASSSGLASDTQYF.

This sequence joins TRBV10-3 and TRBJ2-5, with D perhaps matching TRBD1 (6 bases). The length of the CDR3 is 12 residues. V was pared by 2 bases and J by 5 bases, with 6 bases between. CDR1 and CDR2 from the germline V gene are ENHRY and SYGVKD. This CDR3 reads CAISERGETQYF. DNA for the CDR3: TGTGCCATCAGTGAGAGGGGGGAGACCCAGTACTTC.

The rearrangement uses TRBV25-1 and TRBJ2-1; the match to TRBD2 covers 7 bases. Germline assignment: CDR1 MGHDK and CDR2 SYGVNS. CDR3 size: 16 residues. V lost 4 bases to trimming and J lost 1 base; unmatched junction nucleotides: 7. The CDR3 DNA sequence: TGTGCCAGCAGTGTACTCGGGAGGTCGTCCTACAATGAGCAGTTCTTC. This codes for CASSVLGRSSYNEQFF.

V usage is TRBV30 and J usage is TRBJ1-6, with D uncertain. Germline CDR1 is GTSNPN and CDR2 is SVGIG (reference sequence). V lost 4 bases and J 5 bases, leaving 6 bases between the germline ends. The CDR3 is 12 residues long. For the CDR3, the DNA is TGTGCCTGGAACGGTAATAATTCACCCCTCCACTTT. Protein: CAWNGNNSPLHF.

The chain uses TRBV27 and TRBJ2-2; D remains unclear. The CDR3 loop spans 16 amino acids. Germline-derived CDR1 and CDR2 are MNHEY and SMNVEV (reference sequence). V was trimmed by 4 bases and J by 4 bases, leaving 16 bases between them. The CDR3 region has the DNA TGTGCCAGCAGTTCCGACTCAGTTCGTGGCACCGGGGAGCTGTTTTTT. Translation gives CASSSDSVRGTGELFF.

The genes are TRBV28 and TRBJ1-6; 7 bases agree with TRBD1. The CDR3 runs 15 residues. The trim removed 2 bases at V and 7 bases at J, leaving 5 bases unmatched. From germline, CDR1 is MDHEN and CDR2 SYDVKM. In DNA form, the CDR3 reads TGTGCCAGCAGTTTAGGAGGGACAGAGAATTCACCCCTCCACTTT. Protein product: CASSLGGTENSPLHF.

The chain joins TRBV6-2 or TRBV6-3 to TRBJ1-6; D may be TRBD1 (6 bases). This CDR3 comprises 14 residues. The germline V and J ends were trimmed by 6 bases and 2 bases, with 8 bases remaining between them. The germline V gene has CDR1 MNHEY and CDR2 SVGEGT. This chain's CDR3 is CASSRQAYNSPLHF. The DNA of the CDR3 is TGTGCCAGCAGCCGACAGGCCTATAATTCACCCCTCCACTTT.

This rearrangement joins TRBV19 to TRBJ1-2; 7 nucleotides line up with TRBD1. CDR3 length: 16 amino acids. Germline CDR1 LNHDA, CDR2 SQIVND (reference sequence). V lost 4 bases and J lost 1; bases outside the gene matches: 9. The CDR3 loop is CASSNQPGQINYGYTF. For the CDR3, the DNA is TGTGCCAGTAGTAACCAACCGGGACAGATTAACTATGGCTACACCTTC.

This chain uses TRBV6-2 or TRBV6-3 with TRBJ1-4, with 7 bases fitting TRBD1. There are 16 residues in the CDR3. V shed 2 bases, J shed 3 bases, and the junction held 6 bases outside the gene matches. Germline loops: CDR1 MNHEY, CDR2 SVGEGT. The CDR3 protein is CASSYGFGTANEKLFF. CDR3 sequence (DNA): TGTGCCAGCAGTTACGGCTTCGGGACAGCTAATGAAAAACTGTTTTTT.

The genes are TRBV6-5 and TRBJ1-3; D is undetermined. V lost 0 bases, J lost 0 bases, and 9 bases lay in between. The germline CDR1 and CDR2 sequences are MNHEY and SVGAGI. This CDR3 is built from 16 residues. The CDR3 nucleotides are TGTGCCAGCAGTTACTCGAGGGAACACTCTGGAAACACCATATATTTT. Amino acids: CASSYSREHSGNTIYF.

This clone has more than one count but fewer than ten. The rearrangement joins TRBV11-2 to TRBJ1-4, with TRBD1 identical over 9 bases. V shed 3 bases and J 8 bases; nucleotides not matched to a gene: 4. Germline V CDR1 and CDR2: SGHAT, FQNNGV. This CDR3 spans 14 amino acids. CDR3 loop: CASSFQTGGEKLFF. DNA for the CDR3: TGTGCCAGCAGCTTTCAAACAGGGGGCGAAAAACTGTTTTTT.

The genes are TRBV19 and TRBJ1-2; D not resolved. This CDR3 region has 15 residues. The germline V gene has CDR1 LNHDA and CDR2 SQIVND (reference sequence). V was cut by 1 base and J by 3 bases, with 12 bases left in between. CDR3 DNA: TGTGCCAGTAGTATAGTGATAACTTTTTACTATGGCTACACCTTC. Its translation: CASSIVITFYYGYTF.

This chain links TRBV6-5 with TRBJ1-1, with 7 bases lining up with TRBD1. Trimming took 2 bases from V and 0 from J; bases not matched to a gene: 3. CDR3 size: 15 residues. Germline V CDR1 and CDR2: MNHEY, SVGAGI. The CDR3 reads CASSYGGTVNTEAFF. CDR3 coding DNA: TGTGCCAGCAGTTACGGCGGGACAGTGAACACTGAAGCTTTCTTT.

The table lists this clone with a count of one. CDR3 bases: TGTGCCAGCTCACCGCAAAAGATATTAGGGGGTTTTAATTCACCCCTCCACTTT. Encoded protein: CASSPQKILGGFNSPLHF. The gene calls are TRBV18 and TRBJ1-6; the D gene is possibly TRBD1 (6 bases). Germline CDR1 KGHSH, CDR2 LQKENI. The germline V and J ends were trimmed by 3 bases and 6 bases, with 21 bases remaining between them. The CDR3 totals 18 residues.

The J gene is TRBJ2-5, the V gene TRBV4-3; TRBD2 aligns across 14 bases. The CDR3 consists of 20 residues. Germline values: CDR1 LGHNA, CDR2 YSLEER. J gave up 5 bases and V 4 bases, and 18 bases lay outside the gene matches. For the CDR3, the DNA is TGCGCCAGCAGCCGCTACGGGACTAGCGGGAGTTCTCAGTCCCAGGAGACCCAGTACTTC. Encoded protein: CASSRYGTSGSSQSQETQYF.

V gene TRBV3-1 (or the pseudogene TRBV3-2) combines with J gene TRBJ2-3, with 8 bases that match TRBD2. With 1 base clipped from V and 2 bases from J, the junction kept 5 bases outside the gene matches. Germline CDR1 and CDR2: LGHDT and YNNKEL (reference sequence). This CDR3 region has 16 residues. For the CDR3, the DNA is TGTGCCAGCAGCCAAGCAGCGGGAGTTTACACAGATACGCAGTATTTT. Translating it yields CASSQAAGVYTDTQYF.

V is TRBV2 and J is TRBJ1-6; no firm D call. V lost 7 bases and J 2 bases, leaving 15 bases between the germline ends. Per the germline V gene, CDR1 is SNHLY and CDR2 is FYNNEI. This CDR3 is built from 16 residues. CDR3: CASNQPVGAYNSPLHF. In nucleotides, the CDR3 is TGTGCCAGCAACCAGCCCGTAGGAGCCTATAATTCACCCCTCCACTTT.

The chain's CDR3 is CSVVPGTGEGYTF. CDR3 coding DNA: TGCAGCGTTGTCCCAGGGACGGGAGAAGGCTACACCTTC. The chain carries TRBV29-1 and TRBJ1-2, with D possibly matching TRBD1 (5 bases). Trimming left V 4 bases short and J 8 bases short, with 17 bases between. The CDR3 consists of 13 residues. Germline V gene data show CDR1 as SQVTM and CDR2 as ANQGSEA. Full variable domain (missing parts from reference TRBV29-1 and TRBJ1-2): SAVISQKPSRDICQRGTSLTIQCQVDSQVTMMFWYRQQPGQSLTLIATANQGSEATYESGFVIDKFPISRPNLTFSTLTVSNMSPEDSSIYLCSVVPGTGEGYTFGSGTRLTVV.

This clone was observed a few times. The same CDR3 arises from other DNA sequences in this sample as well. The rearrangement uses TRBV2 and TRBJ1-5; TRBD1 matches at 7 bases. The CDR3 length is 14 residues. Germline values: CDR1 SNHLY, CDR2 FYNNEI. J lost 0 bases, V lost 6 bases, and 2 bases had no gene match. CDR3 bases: TGTGCCAGCAGAGACAGGGTTAGCAATCAGCCCCAGCATTTT. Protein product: CASRDRVSNQPQHF.

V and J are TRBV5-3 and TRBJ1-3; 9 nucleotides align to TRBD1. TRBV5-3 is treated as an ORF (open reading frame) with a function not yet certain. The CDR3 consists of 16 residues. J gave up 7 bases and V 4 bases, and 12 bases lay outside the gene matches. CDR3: CARSPRDRAIRNTIYF. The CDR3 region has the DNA TGTGCCAGAAGCCCTAGGGACAGGGCCATCAGGAACACCATATATTTT.

The DNA for the CDR3 is TGCGCCAGCAGCCAGGCCGAGGGACAGAGCTACGAGCAGTACTTC. Translating it yields CASSQAEGQSYEQYF. The chain couples TRBV4-1 to TRBJ2-7, with 7 bases identical to TRBD1. Germline CDR1 is MGHRA and CDR2 is YSYEKL. This CDR3 contains 15 residues. The ends lost 3 bases at V and 3 bases at J; junction bases unmatched: 8.

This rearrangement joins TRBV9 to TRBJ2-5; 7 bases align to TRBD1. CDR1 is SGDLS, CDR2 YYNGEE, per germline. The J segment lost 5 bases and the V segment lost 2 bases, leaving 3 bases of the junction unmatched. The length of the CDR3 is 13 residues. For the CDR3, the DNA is TGTGCCAGCAGCGTGGAGACAGGGGAGACCCAGTACTTC. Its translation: CASSVETGETQYF.

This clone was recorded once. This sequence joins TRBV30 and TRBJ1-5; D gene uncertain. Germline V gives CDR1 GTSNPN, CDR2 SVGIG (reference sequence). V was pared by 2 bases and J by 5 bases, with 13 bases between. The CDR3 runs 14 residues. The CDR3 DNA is TGTGCCTGGAGTTTAGTTGATCAACATCAGCCCCAGCATTTT. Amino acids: CAWSLVDQHQPQHF.

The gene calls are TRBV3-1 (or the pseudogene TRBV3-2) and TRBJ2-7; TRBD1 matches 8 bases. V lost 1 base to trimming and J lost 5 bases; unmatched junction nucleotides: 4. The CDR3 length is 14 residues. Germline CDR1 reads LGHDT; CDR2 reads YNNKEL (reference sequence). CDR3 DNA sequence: TGTGCCAGCAGCCAAGGGACAGGGTCCCACGAGCAGTACTTC. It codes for CASSQGTGSHEQYF.

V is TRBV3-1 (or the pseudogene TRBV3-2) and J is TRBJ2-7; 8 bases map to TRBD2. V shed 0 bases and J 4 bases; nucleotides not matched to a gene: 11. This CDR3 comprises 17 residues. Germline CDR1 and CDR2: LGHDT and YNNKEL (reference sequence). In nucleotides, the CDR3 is TGTGCCAGCAGCCAAGATCTCGGTAGCGGGAATATTTACGAGCAGTACGTC. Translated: CASSQDLGSGNIYEQYV.

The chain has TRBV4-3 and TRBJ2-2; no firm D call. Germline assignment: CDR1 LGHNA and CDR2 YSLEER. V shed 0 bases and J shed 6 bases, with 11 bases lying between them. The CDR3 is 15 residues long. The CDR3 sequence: CASSQDPLVAGELFF. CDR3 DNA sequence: TGCGCCAGCAGCCAAGATCCTCTTGTCGCCGGGGAGCTGTTTTTT.